This entry features one TCR beta chain sequence. The data stem from a study of blood T cell repertoires in COVID-19. Study information: PBMCs, B-cell-depleted T cells, or T cells were the source of the cDNA or gDNA that made up the material.

Repertoires were generated with immunoSEQ multiplex PCR, while TCRdb's copy carries only in-frame clones and drops some. The table lists around 300,000 clones, roughly 90% of them singletons, with about 2.3% in the top ten. The source of this sequence is a young man with active or convalescent COVID-19. Sequencing input: peripheral blood.

The CDR3 is CASSSPRQLATNEKLFF. CDR3 bases: TGTGCCAGCAGTTCCCCTAGACAGCTAGCAACTAATGAAAAACTGTTTTTT. The chain uses TRBV28 and TRBJ1-4; weak D call: TRBD1 (5 bases). Trimming took 4 bases from V and 0 from J, leaving 15 bases between them. In germline, CDR1 is MDHEN, CDR2 SYDVKM. There are 17 residues in the CDR3.